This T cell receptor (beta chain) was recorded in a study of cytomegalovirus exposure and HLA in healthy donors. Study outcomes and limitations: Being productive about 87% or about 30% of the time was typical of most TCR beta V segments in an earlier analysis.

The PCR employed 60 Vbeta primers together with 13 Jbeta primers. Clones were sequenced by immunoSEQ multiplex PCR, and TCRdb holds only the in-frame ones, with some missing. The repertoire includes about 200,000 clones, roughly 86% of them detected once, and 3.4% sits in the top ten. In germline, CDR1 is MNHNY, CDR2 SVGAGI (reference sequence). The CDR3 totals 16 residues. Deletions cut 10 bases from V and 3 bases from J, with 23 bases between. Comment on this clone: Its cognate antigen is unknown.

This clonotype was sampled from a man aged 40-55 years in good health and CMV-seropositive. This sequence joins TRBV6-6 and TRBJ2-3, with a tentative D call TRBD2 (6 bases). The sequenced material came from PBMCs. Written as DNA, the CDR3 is TGTGCCACCAACCCCTCTAGCGTTTTTGTGACAGATACGCAGTATTTT. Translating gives CATNPSSVFVTDTQYF.